This T cell receptor beta chain was captured in a study of cytomegalovirus exposure and HLA in healthy donors. PCR used 60 Vbeta primers and 13 Jbeta primers. The assay was immunoSEQ multiplex PCR, and TCRdb's table has in-frame clones only and misses some. This sample has some 150,000 clones, with about 76% found just once. The CDR3 covers 14 residues. V shed 6 bases and J 7 bases; nucleotides not matched to a gene: 8. The germline CDR1 and CDR2 sequences are MNHNY and SVGAGI (reference sequence). Whole-study results and caveats: The study listed under 200 cytomegalovirus-associated TCR beta chains. Within the data, a cluster of highly shared sequence variants was likely a sequencing artifact.

This clone came up once. Its antigen is unidentified. The V gene is TRBV6-6, the J gene TRBJ1-5; 8 nucleotides line up with TRBD1. Sequenced input: PBMCs. The origin of this receptor is a male donor in good health and CMV-seronegative. The CDR3 reads CASSIGTGGQPQHF. The CDR3 DNA reads TGTGCCAGCAGCATCGGGACAGGCGGGCAGCCCCAGCATTTT.